This TCR beta chain was captured in a study of blood T cell repertoires in COVID-19. The CDR3 length is 14 residues. Trimming cost V 6 bases and J 4 bases, with 12 bases left between them. The germline CDR1 and CDR2 sequences are SGHTA and FQGNSA. Method: immunoSEQ multiplex PCR; TCRdb's copy keeps in-frame clones and lacks some. This table has 150,000 to 200,000 clones, 65% to 90% appearing once. The source material was peripheral blood. The clonotype comes from a human donor in a cohort sampled during active COVID-19. The chain recombines TRBV7-2 with TRBJ1-4; possible D gene TRBD1, 6 bases. The CDR3 DNA follows: TGTGCCAGCAGGAGGGGGAGCGGTAATGAAAAACTGTTTTTT. Translated: CASRRGSGNEKLFF.